A single sample gave rise to the 22 T cell receptor beta chains below, sequenced in a study of naive and memory T cell subsets. Ligated cDNA underwent four rounds of PCR with nested alpha and beta constant region primers and SP2. TCRdb re-called the UMI-ligation and nested PCR reads through MiXCR, storing one row per CDR3 protein. Among 30,000 to 35,000 distinct CDR3 sequences listed, approximately 7.1% were seen once. Treatment given: skin biopsy from PPD injection site in Mantoux-positive individual. A UMI-containing oligonucleotide was joined by 3' ligation to the TCR cDNA template. Material: skin, obtained from a tuberculin skin test site. The receptors originated from an adult in good health.

The sample holds many counts of this clonotype. The chain combines TRBV12-3 or TRBV12-4 with TRBJ2-1, with 9 bases identical to TRBD1. This CDR3 has 16 residues. Germline trimming cut 5 bases from V and 4 bases from J; bases unmatched to any gene: 9. The DNA of the CDR3 is TGTGCCAGCAGTGCCGCTGGGACAGGGAGGTACAATGAGCAGTTCTTC. This encodes CASSAAGTGRYNEQFF.

There are many counts of this clonotype. The genes are TRBV5-6 and TRBJ2-7; D gene unclear. The germline V and J ends were trimmed by 5 bases and 6 bases, with 21 bases remaining between them. CDR3 length: 15 residues. Germline loops: CDR1 SGHDT, CDR2 YYEEEE. CDR3 loop: CASSLRFSYSSEQYF. The CDR3 DNA reads as TGTGCCAGCAGTTTAAGATTTAGCTACTCGAGCGAGCAGTACTTC.

This clonotype was picked up many times. The chain carries TRBV7-9 and TRBJ2-3; no reliable D call. Germline CDR1 and CDR2: SEHNR and FQNEAQ (reference sequence). This CDR3 is 14 amino acids long. Trimming removed 1 base from V and 6 bases from J, with 11 bases in between. CDR3 residues: CASSLVSPADTQYF. The CDR3 nucleotides read TGTGCCAGCAGCTTAGTGAGCCCGGCCGATACGCAGTATTTT.

This clonotype came up many times. The chain has TRBV7-9 and TRBJ2-3; D is perhaps TRBD2 (5 bases). The CDR3 runs to 13 residues. The V end was cut by 8 bases, the J end by 4 bases, with 13 bases between. Germline assignment: CDR1 SEHNR and CDR2 FQNEAQ (reference sequence). As DNA, the CDR3 is TGTGCCAGCTCCTTCCAGGAGGCAGATACGCAGTATTTT. Residues: CASSFQEADTQYF.

This clonotype was seen repeatedly, ten times or more. This chain links TRBV12-3 or TRBV12-4 with TRBJ1-6; TRBD1 matches at 9 bases. This CDR3 comprises 14 residues. V dropped 4 bases and J dropped 12; count of bases not matched to a gene: 7. CDR3 DNA: TGTGCCAGCAGTTCCGGGACAGGGAGAGGACCCCTCCACTTT. Translating it yields CASSSGTGRGPLHF.

In its sample, this clonotype was seen many times. V and J are TRBV6-5 and TRBJ2-1; tentative D call: TRBD2 (6 bases). CDR1 and CDR2 from the germline V gene are MNHEY and SVGAGI. The CDR3 loop spans 15 amino acids. Trimming left V 10 bases short and J 4 bases short, with 20 bases between. The CDR3 spells CATRGVAQAYNEQFF. CDR3 in DNA: TGTGCCACCCGCGGGGTCGCACAGGCGTACAATGAGCAGTTCTTC.

This clonotype was counted between two and nine times. The CDR3 loop is CSVHRGTGGYTF. CDR3 nucleotides: TGCAGCGTTCACAGGGGAACAGGAGGCTACACCTTC. This sequence joins TRBV29-1 and TRBJ1-2; 7 bases match TRBD1. With 5 bases clipped from V and 8 bases from J, the junction kept 8 bases outside the gene matches. The germline V gene encodes CDR1 SQVTM and CDR2 ANQGSEA. There are 12 residues in the CDR3.

On this clonotype itself: A single base separates this from a much larger clone, so it may be a read error. The final CDR3 position lacks the conserved phenylalanine or tryptophan, pointing to a likely read error. V and J are TRBV2 and TRBJ1-5; D is ambiguous. V was trimmed by 2 bases and J by 4 bases, leaving 15 bases between them. The CDR3 covers 16 residues. The germline V gene has CDR1 SNHLY and CDR2 FYNNEI. Written as DNA, the CDR3 is TGTGCCAGCAGTGAATGGAGGTCCTTGAAGAATCAGCCCCAGCATTCT. Encoded protein: CASSEWRSLKNQPQHS.

The chain recombines TRBV7-6 with TRBJ1-1; D is undetermined. The CDR3 covers 16 residues. V dropped 5 bases and J dropped 0 bases, with 16 bases sitting between them. Per the germline V gene, CDR1 is SGHVS and CDR2 is FNYEAQ. Here the CDR3 reads CASSAYPGDMNTEAFF. DNA for the CDR3: TGTGCCAGCAGCGCATACCCCGGAGACATGAACACTGAAGCTTTCTTT. Using reference TRBV7-6 and TRBJ1-1 for the parts outside the CDR3, the full variable domain is GAGVSQSPRYKVTKRGQDVALRCDPISGHVSLYWYRQALGQGPEFLTYFNYEAQQDKSGLPNDRFSAERPEGSISTLTIQRTEQRDSAMYRCASSAYPGDMNTEAFFGQGTRLTVV.

This clonotype was seen a few times. The chain joins TRBV19 to TRBJ2-4; the D is unclear. The V end was cut by 5 bases, the J end by 7 bases, with 12 bases between. This CDR3 spans 13 amino acids. Germline CDR1 and CDR2: LNHDA and SQIVND (reference sequence). In nucleotides, the CDR3 is TGTGCCAGTAGTGAGTCAGGCGGTAACATTCAGTACTTC. This codes for CASSESGGNIQYF.

This clonotype was seen more than once but under ten times. V is TRBV5-5 and J is TRBJ2-6; D gene uncertain. Trimming left V 0 bases short and J 0 bases short, with 10 bases between. Germline CDR1 reads SGHKS; CDR2 reads YYEKEE (reference sequence). The CDR3 totals 17 residues. The CDR3 DNA is TGTGCCAGCAGCTTGGTCGGGCTTCCCTCTGGGGCCAACGTCCTGACTTTC. Its translation: CASSLVGLPSGANVLTF.

The rearrangement uses TRBV6-1 and TRBJ1-5; D might be TRBD1 (6 bases). CDR1 is MNHNS and CDR2 is SASEGT in the germline V gene. The V and J ends lost 8 bases and 3 bases respectively, with 23 bases between them. The CDR3 is 17 amino acids. The CDR3 here is CASRPQGGAVINQPQHF. CDR3 nucleotide sequence: TGTGCCAGCCGTCCACAGGGTGGCGCCGTAATCAATCAGCCCCAGCATTTT.

The sample holds many counts of this clonotype. The V call is TRBV7-9, the J call TRBJ2-7; D possibly corresponds to TRBD1 (5 bases). V shed 5 bases and J shed 2 bases, with 13 bases lying between them. CDR3 length: 14 amino acids. The germline V gene encodes CDR1 SEHNR and CDR2 FQNEAQ (reference sequence). CDR3 DNA: TGTGCCAGCAGCGATGACAGTACCACCTACGAGCAGTACTTC. It is translated as CASSDDSTTYEQYF.

This clonotype showed up just a few times. The J gene is TRBJ2-7, the V gene TRBV6-1; tentative D call: TRBD2 (5 bases). Per the germline V gene, CDR1 is MNHNS and CDR2 is SASEGT. The CDR3 loop spans 15 amino acids. Trimming took off 4 bases at V and 2 bases at J, with 15 bases between the two ends. The CDR3 sequence: CASSGEPSPAYEQYF. The CDR3 DNA follows: TGTGCCAGCAGTGGGGAGCCATCCCCGGCCTACGAGCAGTACTTC.

In this sample, this clonotype turned up a few times. This sequence joins TRBV5-4 and TRBJ2-3, with TRBD2 identical over 7 bases. CDR3 length: 15 amino acids. The V segment lost 0 bases and the J segment 2 bases; nucleotides outside the gene matches: 3. From germline, CDR1 is SGHNT and CDR2 YYREEE (reference sequence). The CDR3 coding sequence is TGTGCCAGCAGCTTGGACGGGGGGTCCACAGATACGCAGTATTTT. Translating gives CASSLDGGSTDTQYF.

This clonotype showed up many times. This chain links TRBV7-2 with TRBJ1-1; D gene ambiguous. This CDR3 has 12 amino acids. Deletions cut 2 bases from V and 8 bases from J, with 9 bases between. In germline, CDR1 is SGHTA, CDR2 FQGNSA. The CDR3 region is CASSLPMKEAFF. CDR3 bases: TGTGCCAGCAGCTTACCAATGAAGGAAGCTTTCTTT. Complete variable domain (other parts from reference TRBV7-2 and TRBJ1-1): GAGVSQSPSNKVTEKGKDVELRCDPISGHTALYWYRQSLGQGLEFLIYFQGNSAPDKSGLPSDRFSAERTGGSVSTLTIQRTQQEDSAVYLCASSLPMKEAFFGQGTRLTVV.

This clonotype showed up many times. The V and J genes are TRBV15 and TRBJ1-6; no firm D call. CDR3 length: 15 residues. Trimming cost V 0 bases and J 8 bases, with 11 bases left between them. The V gene's germline CDR1 is LNHNV and CDR2 YYDKDF (reference sequence). DNA for the CDR3: TGTGCCACCAGCAGAGATGTAACAGCAGATTCACCCCTCCACTTT. This gives the protein CATSRDVTADSPLHF.

Many counts were recorded for this clonotype. J is TRBJ2-7 and V is TRBV7-8; 7 nucleotides match TRBD1. The J segment lost 0 bases and the V segment lost 4 bases, leaving 9 bases of the junction unmatched. Germline CDR1 reads SGHVS; CDR2 reads FQNEAQ. There are 16 residues in the CDR3. CDR3 region: CASSSPGTVYSYEQYF. CDR3 bases: TGTGCCAGCAGCTCTCCGGGGACAGTGTACTCCTACGAGCAGTACTTC.

This clonotype came up many times. The DNA of the CDR3 is TGCGCCAGCAGTTTACAGGGTTTATCAGTTTGGGAGACCGGGGAGCTGTTTTTT. This gives the protein CASSLQGLSVWETGELFF. The rearrangement links TRBV10-2 to TRBJ2-2; D is perhaps TRBD1 (6 bases). The CDR3 is 18 residues long. Trimming removed 5 bases at V and 5 bases at J, with 24 bases between. Germline CDR1 is WSHSY and CDR2 is SAAADI.

The table lists this clonotype with a few counts. This sequence joins TRBV23-1 and TRBJ2-7; the match to TRBD1 covers 9 bases. TRBV23-1 carries the ORF label, with uncertain function. J lost 5 bases, V lost 4 bases, and 15 bases had no gene match. This CDR3 has 17 residues. The CDR3 here is CASSPPPVRTGVNEQYF. The CDR3 region has the DNA TGCGCCAGCAGTCCCCCCCCAGTCCGGACAGGGGTGAACGAGCAGTACTTC.

This clonotype has a count of ten or more. The chain recombines TRBV12-5 with TRBJ1-2; D remains unclear. The germline gives CDR1 LGHNT, CDR2 FRNRAP. The CDR3 length is 15 residues. V was shortened by 1 base and J by 3 bases, with 12 bases between the two germline ends. CDR3 region: CASGLAGDSYYGYTF. CDR3 coding DNA: TGTGCTAGTGGTTTGGCTGGGGATTCATACTATGGCTACACCTTC.

This clonotype was observed a few times. This rearrangement joins TRBV5-1 to TRBJ2-5; TRBD2 might be the D (5 bases). V lost 4 bases and J 1 base, leaving 11 bases between the germline ends. In germline, CDR1 is SGHRS, CDR2 YFSETQ. This CDR3 is 14 amino acids long. The CDR3 nucleotides read TGCGCCAGCAGCCCAGAGGGCCGCCAAGAGACCCAGTACTTC. This sequence encodes CASSPEGRQETQYF.